This record concerns one T cell receptor (beta chain) sequence. Its antigen is not identified. This sample was included in a study of T cell repertoires in aging, cancer and after chemotherapy. Study results and caveats: Loss of evenness, beyond lost richness, contributed to age-related TCR diversity decline in cancer patients.

CDR3 length equals 12 residues. CDR1 and CDR2 from the germline V gene are LNHDA and SQIVND (reference sequence). With 5 bases removed from V and 4 bases from J, the gap between germline ends came to 9 bases. TCR beta rearrangements were amplified from peripheral blood genomic DNA. A mixed TRB-A/B primer pool amplified rearranged TRB by multiplex touch-down PCR. TCRdb reanalysed the multiplex PCR reads using MiXCR and keeps one entry per CDR3 protein. The table lists about 3,000 distinct CDR3 sequences, about 42% of them singletons. What was sequenced was blood. The chain combines TRBV19 with TRBJ2-7; no definite D call. This receptor was identified in a human donor with a solid tumor. CDR3 sequence reads: CASSSTHYEQYF. DNA for the CDR3: TGTGCCAGTAGTTCCACTCATTACGAGCAGTACTTC.